Below, 3 T cell receptor beta chains from the same sample are listed, as sequenced in a study of T cell changes during pregnancy in multiple sclerosis. Clones were read by immunoSEQ multiplex PCR, and TCRdb kept only the in-frame ones, dropping some. Among about 47,000 clones listed, 80% to 95% were seen once. Material: peripheral blood, obtained after pregnancy. Receptors originate from a female donor with multiple sclerosis, enrolled in a pregnancy study.

This chain uses TRBV7-2 with TRBJ1-2; D possibly corresponds to TRBD1 (6 bases). Per germline, CDR1 SGHTA and CDR2 FQGNSA. This CDR3 comprises 15 residues. V was pared by 4 bases and J by 8 bases, with 20 bases between. The DNA of the CDR3 is TGTGCCAGCAGCTCGAATGCCGGGACAATCTACGGCTACACCTTC. This gives the protein CASSSNAGTIYGYTF.

The chain is built from TRBV5-1 and TRBJ1-6; TRBD1 matches at 10 bases. The V segment lost 2 bases and the J segment 5 bases; nucleotides outside the gene matches: 10. The CDR3 contains 18 residues. From germline, CDR1 is SGHRS and CDR2 YFSETQ. This CDR3 is CASSLAIGQGVHNSPLHF. The CDR3 nucleotides read TGCGCCAGCAGCTTAGCGATCGGACAGGGGGTACATAATTCACCCCTCCACTTT.

This clone appeared a single time. The chain uses TRBV5-5 and TRBJ1-4, with 12 nucleotides matching TRBD1. This CDR3 spans 18 amino acids. With V trimmed by 0 bases and J by 6 bases, 9 bases remained unmatched. Germline V gene sequence: CDR1 SGHKS, CDR2 YYEKEE (reference sequence). The CDR3 sequence is CASSLVPGQGADDEKLFF. In DNA, the CDR3 is TGTGCCAGCAGCTTGGTACCGGGACAGGGGGCGGATGATGAAAAACTGTTTTTT.